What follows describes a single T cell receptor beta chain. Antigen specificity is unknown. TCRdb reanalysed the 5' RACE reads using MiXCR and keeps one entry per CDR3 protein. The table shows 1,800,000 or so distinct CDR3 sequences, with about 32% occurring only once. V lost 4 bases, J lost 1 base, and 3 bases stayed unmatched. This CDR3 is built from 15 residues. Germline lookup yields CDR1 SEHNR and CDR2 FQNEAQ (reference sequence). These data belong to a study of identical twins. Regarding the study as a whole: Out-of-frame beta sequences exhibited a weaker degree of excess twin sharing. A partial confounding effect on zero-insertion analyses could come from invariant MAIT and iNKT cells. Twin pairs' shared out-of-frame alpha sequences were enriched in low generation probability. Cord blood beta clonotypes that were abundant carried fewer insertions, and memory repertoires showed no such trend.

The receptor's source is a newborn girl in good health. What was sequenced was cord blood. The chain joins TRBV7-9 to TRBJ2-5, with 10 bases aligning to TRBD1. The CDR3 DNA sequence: TGTGCCAGCAGCTCGTGGACAGGGGGCCAAGAGACCCAGTACTTC. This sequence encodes CASSSWTGGQETQYF.